The present TCR beta chain was sequenced within a study of beta chain features in type 1 diabetes listed by TCRdb under 2018. Study-wide context: Mean age, gender distribution, total cell number and subset yield did not differ between patients and healthy donors. A total of roughly 99 million sorted cells were examined across all samples, and the number of cells per subset was strongly correlated with RNA yield. Regulatory and stem cell-like memory subsets were obtained from only 8 patients and roughly eight healthy donors, while naive and central memory subsets were obtained from all 30 or so donors. The study compared the TCRB repertoires of sorted circulating CD4+ T cell subsets in recently diagnosed type 1 diabetes patients with those in matched healthy donors. Paper-wide results and their limitations: Type 1 diabetes patients showed a moderate but significant shortening of TCRB CDR3 length in all four CD4+ subsets. PCR might favor shorter templates, but patient and control samples were amplified and corrected together, so any skew would affect both groups equally. Because cDNA was sequenced instead of genomic DNA, activated cells with high expression could be over-represented, although the groups did not differ in activation or CD3 levels. At VDJ recombination sites, patients with type 1 diabetes made fewer insertions and deleted more nucleotides, a pattern implying thymic rearrangement abnormalities. Only small numbers of individuals were included in the HLA sub-analyses, which left unresolved whether HLA type had any influence on TCRB rearrangement. Naive, central memory and regulatory TCRB repertoires appeared to be more alike among patients than among healthy donors.

Taken from cysteine to phenylalanine, the CDR3 has 15 residues. Only CDR3 DNA remains: 45 bases, in frame from the first base. The trim is 6 bases for V and 1 base for J, with a gap of 14 bases between the germline ends. The germline V gene provides CDR1 MRHNA and CDR2 SNTAGT. Each donor gave one peripheral blood draw, approximately 120 mL on average, collected into heparinised tubes. A BD FACSAria II was used to sort naive, central memory, regulatory and stem cell-like memory CD4+ T cells with a panel that included CD45RO, CCR7, CD25, CD127, CD95 and CD27. A purity above 95% was achieved for all sorted populations. Right away, PBMCs were isolated by Lymphoprep density gradient centrifugation and were stained directly, with no culture step. So that batch effects would be minimized, each experiment stained and sorted samples in pairs, pairing one healthy donor with one patient. As for this clone: It has no known antigen specificity. No quality values exist for individual bases; no much larger clone is one base distant.

The entire isolated RNA was reverse transcribed using the High Capacity cDNA Reverse Transcription Kit, and thus expressed TCRB transcripts were sequenced. Deep immunoSEQ sequencing was performed on naive, central memory and regulatory T cell samples, with an average of roughly 3.5 million total reads per sample. Sorted cells were lysed in RLT buffer and RNA was extracted with DNase-treated RNeasy Micro or Mini kits, depending on cell number. Each cell subset was processed separately to prevent cross-contamination, with patient and healthy donor samples processed together. TCRB sequences were amplified from cDNA with the immunoSEQ multiplex PCR, producing 87-bp fragments spanning the CDR3 region. Sequencing of the amplicons was performed on the Illumina HiSeq platform. The study's processing was this. PCR bias was corrected computationally using synthetic template baselines, and reads within Hamming distance 2 were collapsed, with unmergeable singletons discarded. Reads were aligned against IMGT to assign V, D and J genes, CDR3 length and insertions or deletions at six rearrangement sites. Clonotype counts were normalized to sorted cell number within each subset before computing true diversity and Gini coefficients with the tcR R package. Repertoire sharing was quantified using the overlap coefficient calculated on TCRB nucleotide sequences. As a proxy for the pre-selection repertoire, out-of-frame TCRB sequences from naive cells were analyzed. Drawn from immuneACCESS, this table holds only the in-frame rearrangements with V and J called that TCRdb kept. Clones are partly lost; checked studies trace under half to an unresolved V gene and leave the rest unexplained. For V, J and clone size, that table is used; D and trimming come from the DNA. Counted in this sample were 640,000 or so clones; roughly an eighth of them appeared once. The top ten constitute 0.022% of the sample.

This sequence was found in a man aged 18 to 35 with type 1 diabetes. The chain links TRBV6-4 with TRBJ2-3; a weak D assignment points to TRBD2 (6 bases agree). The sequencing sample was made of naive CD4+ T cells from blood. The cell subset or site label, as the study defines it: true naive CD4+ T cells. The CDR3 amino acid sequence is: CASSEQGGGTDTQYF. The bases read TGTGCCAGCAGCGAGCAGGGCGGGGGCACAGATACGCAGTATTTT.